Included here is one T cell receptor beta chain sequence, with context. CDR1 and CDR2 from the germline V gene are WNHNN and SYGVQD (reference sequence). J lost 1 base, V lost 5 bases, and 1 base had no gene match. CDR3 length: 14 residues. As handled by the study authors: From reference gene primer amplification, estimates of nucleated cell counts were derived. Produced via immunoSEQ multiplex PCR; TCRdb's table is partial and in-frame only. From that table come the V and J calls and clone size; the DNA was used to work out D and trimming. The sample contains roughly 290,000 clones, around 89% of which appear only once. These data belong to a study of blood T cell repertoires in COVID-19. Study details: PBMCs, B-cell-depleted T cells, or T cells provided the cDNA or gDNA that made up the material.

The TCR comes from a man aged 25-40 years with acute or convalescent COVID-19. Sample: peripheral blood. The chain uses TRBV10-1 and TRBJ2-1; the match to TRBD2 covers 8 bases. In DNA form, the CDR3 reads TGCGCCAGCAGTCGGGGGGGATCCTACAATGAGCAGTTCTTC. Translated: CASSRGGSYNEQFF.